This T cell receptor (beta chain) was observed in a study of control samples from healthy donors and cancer patients. The assay was immunoSEQ multiplex PCR, and TCRdb's table has in-frame clones only and misses some. The table includes more than 85,000 clones, about 90% detected once. Germline assignment: CDR1 MDHEN and CDR2 SYDVKM. V shed 6 bases and J shed 11 bases, with 22 bases lying between them. The CDR3 loop spans 14 amino acids. The V call is TRBV28, the J call TRBJ1-1; D gene ambiguous. The origin of this receptor is a woman aged 18-35 years in good health. The sequenced sample consisted of blood. The CDR3 protein is CASRQGPTPGWAFF. CDR3 in DNA: TGTGCCAGCAGACAAGGACCCACTCCGGGTTGGGCTTTCTTT.